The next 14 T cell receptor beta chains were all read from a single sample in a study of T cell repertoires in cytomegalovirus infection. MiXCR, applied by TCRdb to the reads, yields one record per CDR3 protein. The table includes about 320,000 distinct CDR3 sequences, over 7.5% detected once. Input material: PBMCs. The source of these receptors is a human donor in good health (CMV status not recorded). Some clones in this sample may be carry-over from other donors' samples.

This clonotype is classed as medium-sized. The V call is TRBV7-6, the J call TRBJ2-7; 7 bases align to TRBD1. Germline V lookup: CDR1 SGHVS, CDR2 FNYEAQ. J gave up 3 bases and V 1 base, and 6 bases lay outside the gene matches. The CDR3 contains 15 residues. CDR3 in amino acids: CASSLEGQAFYEQYF. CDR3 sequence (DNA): TGTGCCAGCAGCTTAGAAGGACAGGCATTCTACGAGCAGTACTTC.

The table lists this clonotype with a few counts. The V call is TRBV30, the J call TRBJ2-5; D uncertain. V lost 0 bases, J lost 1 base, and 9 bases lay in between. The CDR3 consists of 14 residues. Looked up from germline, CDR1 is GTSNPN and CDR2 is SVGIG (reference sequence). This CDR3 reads CAWSVGGFQETQYF. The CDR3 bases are TGTGCCTGGAGTGTGGGTGGCTTCCAAGAGACCCAGTACTTC.

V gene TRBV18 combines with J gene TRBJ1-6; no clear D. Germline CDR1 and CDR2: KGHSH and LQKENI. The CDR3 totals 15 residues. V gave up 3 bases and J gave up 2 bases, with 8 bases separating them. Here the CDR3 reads CASSPDRTYNSPLHF. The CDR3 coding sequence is TGTGCCAGCTCACCTGACCGTACCTATAATTCACCCCTCCACTTT.

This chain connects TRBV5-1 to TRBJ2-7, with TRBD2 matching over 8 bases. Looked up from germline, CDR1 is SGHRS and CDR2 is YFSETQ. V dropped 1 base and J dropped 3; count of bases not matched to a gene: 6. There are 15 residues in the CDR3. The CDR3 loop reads CASSLSGTSVYEQYF. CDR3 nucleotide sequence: TGCGCCAGCAGCTTGTCCGGGACTAGTGTCTACGAGCAGTACTTC.

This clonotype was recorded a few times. CDR3 loop: CASSLHSQGVRDTQYF. CDR3 nucleotides: TGTGCCAGCAGCTTACATTCTCAGGGGGTGAGAGATACGCAGTATTTT. The V and J genes are TRBV7-9 and TRBJ2-3; 7 bases match TRBD1. The CDR3 has 16 residues. The junction had 10 bases not matched to a gene; V was cut back by 2 bases and J by 5 bases. Germline CDR1 and CDR2: SEHNR and FQNEAQ (reference sequence).

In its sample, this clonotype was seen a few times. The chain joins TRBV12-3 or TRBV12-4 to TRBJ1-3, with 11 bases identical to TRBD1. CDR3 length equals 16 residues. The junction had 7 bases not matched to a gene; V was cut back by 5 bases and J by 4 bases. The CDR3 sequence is CASSPGQGAPGNTIYF. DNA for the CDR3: TGTGCCAGCAGTCCTGGACAGGGGGCGCCCGGAAACACCATATATTTT.

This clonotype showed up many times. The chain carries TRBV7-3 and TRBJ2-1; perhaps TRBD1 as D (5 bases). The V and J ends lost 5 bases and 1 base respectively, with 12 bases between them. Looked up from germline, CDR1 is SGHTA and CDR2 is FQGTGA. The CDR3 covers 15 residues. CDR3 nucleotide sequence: TGTGCCAGCAGCCCCCGCAGGGTGTCCTACAATGAGCAGTTCTTC. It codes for CASSPRRVSYNEQFF.

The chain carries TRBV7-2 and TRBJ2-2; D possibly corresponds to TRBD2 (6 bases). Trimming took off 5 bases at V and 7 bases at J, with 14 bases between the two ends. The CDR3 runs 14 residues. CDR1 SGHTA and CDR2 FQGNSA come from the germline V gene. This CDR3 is CASSERRRVGELFF. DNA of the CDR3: TGTGCCAGCAGCGAAAGAAGGAGGGTCGGGGAGCTGTTTTTT.

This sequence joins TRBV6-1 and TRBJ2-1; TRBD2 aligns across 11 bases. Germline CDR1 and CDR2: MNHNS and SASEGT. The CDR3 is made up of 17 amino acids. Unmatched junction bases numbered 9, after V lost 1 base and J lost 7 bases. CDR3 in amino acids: CASSEVTGLAERNEQFF. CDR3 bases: TGTGCCAGCAGTGAAGTTACGGGACTAGCGGAGCGGAATGAGCAGTTCTTC.

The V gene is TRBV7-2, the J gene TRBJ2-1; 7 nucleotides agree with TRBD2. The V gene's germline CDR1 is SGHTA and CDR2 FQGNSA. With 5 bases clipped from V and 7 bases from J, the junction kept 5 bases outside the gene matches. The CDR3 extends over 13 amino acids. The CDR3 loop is CASSLSGTNEQFF. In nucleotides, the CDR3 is TGTGCCAGCAGCCTAAGCGGGACTAATGAGCAGTTCTTC.

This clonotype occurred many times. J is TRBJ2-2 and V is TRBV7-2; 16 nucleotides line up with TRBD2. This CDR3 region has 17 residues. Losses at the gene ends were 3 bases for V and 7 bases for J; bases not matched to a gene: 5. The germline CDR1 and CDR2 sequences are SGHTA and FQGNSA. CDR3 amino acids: CASSLGLAGGPNGELFF. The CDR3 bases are TGTGCCAGCAGCTTGGGACTAGCGGGGGGGCCAAACGGGGAGCTGTTTTTT.

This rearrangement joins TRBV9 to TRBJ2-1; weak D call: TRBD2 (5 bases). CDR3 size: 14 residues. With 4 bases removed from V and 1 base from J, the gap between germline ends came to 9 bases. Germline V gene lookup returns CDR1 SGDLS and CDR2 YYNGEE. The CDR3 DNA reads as TGTGCCAGCAGCAAAGAGGGATCCTACAATGAGCAGTTCTTC. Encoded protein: CASSKEGSYNEQFF.

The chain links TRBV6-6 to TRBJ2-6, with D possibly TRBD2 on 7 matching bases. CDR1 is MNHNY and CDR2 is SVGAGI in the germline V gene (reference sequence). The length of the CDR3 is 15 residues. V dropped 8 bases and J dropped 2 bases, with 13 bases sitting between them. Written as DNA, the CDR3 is TGTGCCAGCTCAAGGGGGGGGGCTGGGGCCAACGTCCTGACTTTC. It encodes CASSRGGAGANVLTF.

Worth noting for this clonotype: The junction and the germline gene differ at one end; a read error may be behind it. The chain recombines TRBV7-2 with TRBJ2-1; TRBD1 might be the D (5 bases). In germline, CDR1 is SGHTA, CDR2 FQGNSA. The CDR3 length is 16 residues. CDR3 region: CASSLNPQGSYNEQLF. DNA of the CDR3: TGTGCCAGCAGCCTAAACCCGCAGGGCTCCTACAATGAGCAGTTATTC.